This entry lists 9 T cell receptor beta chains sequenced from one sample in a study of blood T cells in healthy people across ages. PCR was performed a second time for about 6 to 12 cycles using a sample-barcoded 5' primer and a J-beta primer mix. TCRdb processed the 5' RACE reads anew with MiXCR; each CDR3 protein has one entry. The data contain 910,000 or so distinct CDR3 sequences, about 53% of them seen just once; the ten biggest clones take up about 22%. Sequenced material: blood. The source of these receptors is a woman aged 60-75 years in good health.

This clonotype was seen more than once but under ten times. CDR3 residues: CASSQVGQLGEQYF. In DNA, the CDR3 is TGTGCCAGCAGCCAAGTAGGTCAGTTGGGCGAGCAGTACTTC. J is TRBJ2-7 and V is TRBV14; D is ambiguous. The V gene lost 1 base and the J gene lost 6 bases, with 13 bases spanning the gap. This CDR3 has 14 amino acids. Germline CDR1 is SGHDN and CDR2 is FVKESK.

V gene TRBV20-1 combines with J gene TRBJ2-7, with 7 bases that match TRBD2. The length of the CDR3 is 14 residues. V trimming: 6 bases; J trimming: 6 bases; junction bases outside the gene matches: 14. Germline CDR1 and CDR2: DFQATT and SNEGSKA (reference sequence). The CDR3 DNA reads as TGCAGTGCCAGTCCCCAGCGGGACGGCCGCGAGCAGTACTTC. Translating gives CSASPQRDGREQYF.

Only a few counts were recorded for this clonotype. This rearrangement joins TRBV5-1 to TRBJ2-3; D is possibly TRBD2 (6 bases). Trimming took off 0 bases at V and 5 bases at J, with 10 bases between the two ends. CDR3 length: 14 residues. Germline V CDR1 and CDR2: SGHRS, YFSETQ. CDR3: CASSLEEGRDTQYF. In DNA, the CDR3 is TGCGCCAGCAGCTTGGAGGAGGGCCGAGATACGCAGTATTTT.

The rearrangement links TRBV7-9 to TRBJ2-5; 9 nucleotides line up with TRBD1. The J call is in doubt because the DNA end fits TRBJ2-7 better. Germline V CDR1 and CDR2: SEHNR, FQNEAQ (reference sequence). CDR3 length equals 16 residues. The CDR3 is CASSYTYWTGDYEQYF. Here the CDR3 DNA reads TGTGCCAGCAGCTATACCTATTGGACAGGGGACTACGAGCAGTACTTC.

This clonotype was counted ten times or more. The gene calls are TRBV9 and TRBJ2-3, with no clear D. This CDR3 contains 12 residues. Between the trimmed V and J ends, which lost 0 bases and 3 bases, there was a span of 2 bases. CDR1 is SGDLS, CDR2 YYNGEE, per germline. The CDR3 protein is CASSVVTDTQYF. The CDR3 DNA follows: TGTGCCAGCAGCGTAGTGACAGATACGCAGTATTTT.

The CDR3 loop is CASSRFLVGSLNTQYF. CDR3 bases: TGTGCCAGCAGCAGGTTTCTAGTAGGGAGCTTAAATACGCAGTATTTT. V and J are TRBV9 and TRBJ2-3; D is perhaps TRBD2 (5 bases). The germline V and J ends were trimmed by 4 bases and 7 bases, with 22 bases remaining between them. CDR3 size: 16 residues. Per the germline V gene, CDR1 is SGDLS and CDR2 is YYNGEE.

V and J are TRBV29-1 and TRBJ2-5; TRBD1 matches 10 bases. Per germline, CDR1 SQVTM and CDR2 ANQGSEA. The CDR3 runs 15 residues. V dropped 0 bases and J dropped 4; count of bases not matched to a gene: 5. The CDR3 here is CSVEERGTGVETQYF. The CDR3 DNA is TGCAGCGTTGAAGAACGGGGGACAGGGGTAGAGACCCAGTACTTC.

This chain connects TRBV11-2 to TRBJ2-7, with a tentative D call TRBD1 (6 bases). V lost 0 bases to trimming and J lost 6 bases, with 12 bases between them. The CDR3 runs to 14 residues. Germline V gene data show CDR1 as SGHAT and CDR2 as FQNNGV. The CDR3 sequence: CASSLDPGTFEQYF. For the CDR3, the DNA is TGTGCCAGCAGCTTAGACCCAGGGACATTCGAGCAGTACTTC.

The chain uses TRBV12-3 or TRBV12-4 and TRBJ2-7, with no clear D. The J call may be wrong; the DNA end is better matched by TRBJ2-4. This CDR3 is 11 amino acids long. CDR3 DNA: TGTGCCAGCAGCAAACTAAGCATTCAGTACTTC. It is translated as CASSKLSIQYF.